The present TCR beta chain was sequenced within a study of blood T cell repertoires in COVID-19. Study-level background: From T cells, B-cell-depleted T cells, or PBMCs came the material, which was cDNA or gDNA.

CDR3 length equals 15 residues. Trimming took 4 bases from V and 7 from J; bases not matched to a gene: 9. Germline CDR1 is LNHDA and CDR2 is SQIVND (reference sequence). Authors' methods: By means of reference gene primer amplification, nucleated cell counts were estimated. Profiling relied on immunoSEQ multiplex PCR, and the TCRdb table lists in-frame clones only, not all of them. V, J and clone size are those of that table, while D and trimming were read from the DNA. The sample carries 200,000 or so clones, about 88% recorded once. Ten or more counts support this clone. The V call is TRBV19, the J call TRBJ1-5; TRBD1 agrees at 8 bases. Source material: peripheral blood. The sequence was collected from a man aged 60 to 69 with acute or convalescent COVID-19. As DNA, the CDR3 is TGTGCCAGTAGTAGCGGGGCAGGGGGCGGACAGCCCCAGCATTTT. Translation gives CASSSGAGGGQPQHF.